These 9 T cell receptor beta chains share one sample of origin, sequenced in a study of early T cells in non-severe SARS-CoV-2 infection. Each CDR3 protein gets one entry after TCRdb re-called the 5' RACE reads with MiXCR. The table lists about 52,000 distinct CDR3 sequences, approximately 6.7% of them singletons. The sample comprised whole blood. The source of these receptors is an adult who was a healthcare worker with PCR-confirmed SARS-CoV-2 infection or an uninfected control (not recorded which).

In this sample, this clonotype turned up a few times. This chain joins TRBV7-8 and TRBJ1-1; no reliable D call. V was clipped by 3 bases and J by 4 bases, with 9 bases between them. The CDR3 extends over 13 amino acids. Germline lookup yields CDR1 SGHVS and CDR2 FQNEAQ. CDR3 DNA: TGTGCCAGCAGCTTGCCGGGAGGCACTGAAGCTTTCTTT. Protein product: CASSLPGGTEAFF.

This clonotype is medium-sized (0.01 to 0.1%) by share. V is TRBV5-1 and J is TRBJ2-7; the D is unclear. Trimming removed 0 bases at V and 2 bases at J, with 3 bases between. Germline values: CDR1 SGHRS, CDR2 YFSETQ. The CDR3 contains 12 residues. For the CDR3, the DNA is TGCGCCAGCAGCTTGGTTACCTACGAGCAGTACTTC. Its translation: CASSLVTYEQYF.

This clonotype was detected ten times or more. The CDR3 DNA is TGTGCCAGCAGCCCGGGACAGCTAAGTTCCTACGAGCAGTACTTC. This sequence encodes CASSPGQLSSYEQYF. The chain couples TRBV7-2 to TRBJ2-7, with 7 bases matching TRBD1. J lost 1 base, V lost 5 bases, and 8 bases had no gene match. This CDR3 contains 15 residues. CDR1 is SGHTA and CDR2 is FQGNSA in the germline V gene. Complete variable domain (other parts from reference TRBV7-2 and TRBJ2-7): GAGVSQSPSNKVTEKGKDVELRCDPISGHTALYWYRQSLGQGLEFLIYFQGNSAPDKSGLPSDRFSAERTGGSVSTLTIQRTQQEDSAVYLCASSPGQLSSYEQYFGPGTRLTVT.

This clonotype was picked up a small number of times. The rearrangement joins TRBV20-1 to TRBJ2-3; 11 bases are shared with TRBD2. The germline V gene encodes CDR1 DFQATT and CDR2 SNEGSKA (reference sequence). Germline trimming cut 3 bases from V and 0 bases from J; bases unmatched to any gene: 8. This CDR3 contains 17 residues. Here the CDR3 reads CSASLAGGLTSTDTQYF. CDR3 coding DNA: TGCAGTGCTAGTTTAGCGGGGGGGCTCACAAGCACAGATACGCAGTATTTT.

The J gene is TRBJ2-3, the V gene TRBV5-5, with D perhaps being TRBD1 or TRBD2 (5 bases each). This CDR3 is built from 15 residues. CDR1 and CDR2 (germline): SGHKS, YYEKEE (reference sequence). Trimming pared 0 bases from V and 6 bases from J, leaving 14 bases between. CDR3 amino acids: CASSLARGTGDTQYF. The CDR3 nucleotides are TGTGCCAGCAGCTTGGCTCGAGGGACGGGGGATACGCAGTATTTT.

This clonotype was found many times. This rearrangement joins TRBV20-1 to TRBJ2-1; 9 bases fit TRBD1. The CDR3 has 15 amino acids. Looked up from germline, CDR1 is DFQATT and CDR2 is SNEGSKA (reference sequence). With V trimmed by 5 bases and J by 7 bases, 12 bases remained unmatched. In nucleotides, the CDR3 is TGCAGTGCTGCTACCGGGACAGGGATAATTAATGAGCAGTTCTTC. Translated: CSAATGTGIINEQFF.

This clonotype was observed many times. The V call is TRBV5-4, the J call TRBJ2-5; D perhaps matches TRBD2 (5 bases). V was cut by 2 bases and J by 5 bases, with 10 bases left in between. CDR3 length: 13 amino acids. Germline V CDR1 and CDR2: SGHNT, YYREEE (reference sequence). CDR3 nucleotide sequence: TGTGCCAGCAGCTTTTTACGAGGGGAGACCCAGTACTTC. It is translated as CASSFLRGETQYF.

This clonotype was seen repeatedly, ten times or more. The J gene is TRBJ1-3, the V gene TRBV28, with D unresolved. The ends were cut back, 2 bases at V and 0 bases at J, with 11 bases in the middle. CDR1 MDHEN and CDR2 SYDVKM come from the germline V gene. This CDR3 region has 16 residues. CDR3 region: CASSLGWESSGNTIYF. The DNA of the CDR3 is TGTGCCAGCAGTTTAGGGTGGGAGAGCTCTGGAAACACCATATATTTT.

V and J are TRBV11-1 and TRBJ2-3, with 7 bases fitting TRBD1. Unmatched junction bases numbered 14, after V lost 5 bases and J lost 3 bases. The CDR3 sequence is 17 residues long. CDR1 and CDR2 (germline): SGHAT, FQDESV (reference sequence). CDR3 sequence (DNA): TGTGCCAGCAGCCAACGGACAGGCCGATACGTTACAGATACGCAGTATTTT. As protein: CASSQRTGRYVTDTQYF.